The source of this TCR beta chain is a study of OX40 agonist ivuxolimab in advanced cancers. Study-wide context: Eligibility rules accepted prior anti-PD-1, anti-PD-L1 or anti-CTLA-4 therapy, and 40% to 50% had some.

Measured with immunoSEQ multiplex PCR; TCRdb has only the in-frame clones, and not every one. Of some 99,000 clones in the sample, around nine tenths are singletons; the top ten hold roughly 0.52%. Overall study findings and caveats: CD4+ and CD8+ blood T cells expanded clonally by week 6 at 0.1 to 3.0 mg/kg. It was not determined which antigens were specifically recognized by the peripheral T cells that had undergone clonal expansion.

CDR3 length equals 13 residues. CDR1 MNHNS and CDR2 SASEGT come from the germline V gene. In regard to this clone: The antigen is undetermined. A read error may account for a junction end that differs from germline.

The rearrangement joins TRBV6-1 to TRBJ1-5; no clear D. The TCR originated in an adult with an advanced solid tumor such as melanoma, head and neck, liver or kidney cancer. Sequencing used CD4+ or CD8+ T cells sorted from blood, obtained in a trial of the OX40 agonist ivuxolimab. The CDR3 region is CASNRESSQPQHF. CDR3 bases: TGTGCCAGCAATAGGGAAAGCAGTCAGCCCCAGCATTTT.